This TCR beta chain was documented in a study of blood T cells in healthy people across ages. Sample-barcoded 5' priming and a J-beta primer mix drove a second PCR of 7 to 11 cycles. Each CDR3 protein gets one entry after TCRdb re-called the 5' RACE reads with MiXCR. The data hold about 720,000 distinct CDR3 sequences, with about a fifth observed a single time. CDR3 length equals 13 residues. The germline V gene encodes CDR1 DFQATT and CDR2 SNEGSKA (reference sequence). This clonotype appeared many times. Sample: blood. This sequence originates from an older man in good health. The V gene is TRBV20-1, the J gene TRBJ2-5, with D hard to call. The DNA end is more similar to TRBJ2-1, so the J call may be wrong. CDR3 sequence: CSAAATTYNEQFF. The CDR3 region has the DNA TGCAGTGCCGCAGCGACGACTTACAATGAGCAGTTCTTC.